Listed here are 19 T cell receptor beta chains from one sample, sequenced in a study of T cells in Graves' hyperthyroidism and ophthalmopathy. Researchers amplified the TCR beta CDR3 regions from RNA transcripts. Initially, a first-round RT-PCR of the TCR CDR3 employed the HTBI primer set. TCRdb re-called the multiplex PCR reads with MiXCR, one entry per CDR3 protein. The repertoire holds over 700,000 distinct CDR3 sequences, with 18% as singletons. Sequenced material: blood. The receptor set was obtained from a woman between 50 and 59 years old with Graves' hyperthyroidism that later progressed to Graves' ophthalmopathy.

The chain links TRBV20-1 to TRBJ1-1, with D perhaps TRBD1 (5 bases). There are 13 residues in the CDR3. Germline V lookup: CDR1 DFQATT, CDR2 SNEGSKA (reference sequence). The ends were cut back, 6 bases at V and 5 bases at J, with 16 bases in the middle. Here the CDR3 reads CSARWGLGTEAFF. CDR3 sequence (DNA): TGCAGTGCCCGATGGGGCCTGGGGACTGAAGCTTTCTTT.

This clonotype was counted a few times. The genes are TRBV12-3 or TRBV12-4 and TRBJ1-2, with D unclear. With 2 bases removed from V and 4 bases from J, the gap between germline ends came to 11 bases. This CDR3 has 14 residues. The CDR3 region is CASSLSGRAYGYTF. CDR3 bases: TGTGCCAGCAGTTTATCCGGTAGGGCCTATGGCTACACCTTC.

This clonotype was detected ten times or more. The genes are TRBV3-1 and TRBJ1-5; weak D call: TRBD1 (5 bases). V gave up 5 bases and J gave up 0 bases, with 11 bases separating them. Per germline, CDR1 LGHDT and CDR2 YNNKEL (reference sequence). This CDR3 spans 15 amino acids. CDR3 amino acids: CASSDRGDSNQPQHF. For the CDR3, the DNA is TGTGCCAGCAGCGACCGGGGGGATAGCAATCAGCCCCAGCATTTT.

The V call is TRBV29-1, the J call TRBJ2-7; D is possibly TRBD1 (6 bases). CDR1 is SQVTM and CDR2 is ANQGSEA in the germline V gene. This CDR3 spans 12 amino acids. With 6 bases removed from V and 5 bases from J, the gap between germline ends came to 14 bases. CDR3 in DNA: TGCAGCGTCGAGGTAGGGGGAAACGAGCAGTACTTC. It encodes CSVEVGGNEQYF.

V gene TRBV5-1 combines with J gene TRBJ2-1, with 9 bases that match TRBD2. Germline CDR1 is SGHRS and CDR2 is YFSETQ. The CDR3 is 15 residues long. V shed 4 bases and J 8 bases; nucleotides not matched to a gene: 10. CDR3 in DNA: TGCGCCAGCAGCATTAGCGGGGGACACACCGATGAGCAGTTCTTC. The encoded protein is CASSISGGHTDEQFF. The whole variable domain, remainder taken from reference TRBV5-1 and TRBJ2-1, is KAGVTQTPRYLIKTRGQQVTLSCSPISGHRSVSWYQQTPGQGLQFLFEYFSETQRNKGNFPGRFSGRQFSNSRSEMNVSTLELGDSALYLCASSISGGHTDEQFFGPGTRLTVL.

This clonotype was found a few times. The chain couples TRBV7-9 to TRBJ2-3; 12 bases agree with TRBD2. CDR1 is SEHNR, CDR2 FQNEAQ, per germline (reference sequence). The CDR3 contains 16 residues. The trim removed 5 bases at V and 3 bases at J, leaving 6 bases unmatched. The CDR3 is CASSERLAGETDTQYF. For the CDR3, the DNA is TGTGCCAGCAGCGAAAGACTAGCGGGGGAGACAGATACGCAGTATTTT.

This clonotype was detected once. J is TRBJ2-7 and V is TRBV4-1; either TRBD1 or TRBD2 may fit D (5 bases each). The CDR3 sequence is 14 residues long. Trimming took 1 base from V and 2 from J, leaving 9 bases between them. Looked up from germline, CDR1 is MGHRA and CDR2 is YSYEKL. The CDR3 DNA follows: TGCGCCAGCAGCCAAGGGGACCGAACCTACGAGCAGTACTTC. This codes for CASSQGDRTYEQYF.

The chain carries TRBV19 and TRBJ1-2; D call uncertain. Germline CDR1 reads LNHDA; CDR2 reads SQIVND (reference sequence). CDR3 length: 11 amino acids. V shed 6 bases and J shed 8 bases, with 10 bases lying between them. The CDR3 nucleotides are TGTGCCAGTAGCGCGCCCGTCGGCTACACCTTC. It translates to CASSAPVGYTF. The full variable domain, with the rest looked up from reference TRBV19 and TRBJ1-2, is DGGITQSPKYLFRKEGQNVTLSCEQNLNHDAMYWYRQDPGQGLRLIYYSQIVNDFQKGDIAEGYSVSREKKESFPLTVTSAQKNPTAFYLCASSAPVGYTFGSGTRLTVV.

This clonotype showed up many times. V is TRBV20-1 and J is TRBJ1-5; D gene unclear. Germline V gene data show CDR1 as DFQATT and CDR2 as SNEGSKA (reference sequence). V shed 6 bases and J shed 1 base, with 10 bases lying between them. The CDR3 runs to 13 residues. CDR3 DNA sequence: TGCAGTGCCGTCGAGTTAAGCAATCAGCCCCAGCATTTT. It codes for CSAVELSNQPQHF.

The V call is TRBV20-1, the J call TRBJ2-7, with 12 bases fitting TRBD2. After removal of 8 bases from V and 2 bases from J, the junction contained 4 bases not matched to a gene. CDR1 is DFQATT, CDR2 SNEGSKA, per germline (reference sequence). The CDR3 contains 13 residues. CDR3 in amino acids: CSTLAGGPYEQYF. In DNA form, the CDR3 reads TGCAGTACCCTAGCGGGGGGGCCCTACGAGCAGTACTTC.

V gene TRBV18 combines with J gene TRBJ1-5; 11 bases agree with TRBD1. CDR3 length equals 17 residues. Trimming took 2 bases from V and 7 from J; bases not matched to a gene: 10. The germline V gene has CDR1 KGHSH and CDR2 LQKENI. The chain's CDR3 is CASSPGQGAIASQPQHF. The CDR3 nucleotides read TGTGCCAGCTCACCAGGACAGGGGGCTATCGCAAGCCAGCCCCAGCATTTT.

The table lists this clonotype with many counts. J is TRBJ2-7 and V is TRBV30; D perhaps matches TRBD1 (5 bases). The CDR3 is 13 amino acids. Between the trimmed V and J ends, which lost 3 bases and 2 bases, there was a span of 11 bases. CDR1 is GTSNPN and CDR2 is SVGIG in the germline V gene (reference sequence). DNA of the CDR3: TGTGCCTGGAGCCAGGGCTCCCCCTACGAGCAGTACTTC. Protein sequence: CAWSQGSPYEQYF.

This clonotype was recorded a few times. The chain couples TRBV5-1 to TRBJ2-1, with TRBD2 matching over 7 bases. The CDR3 extends over 15 amino acids. The J segment lost 7 bases and the V segment lost 0 bases, leaving 7 bases of the junction unmatched. Germline-derived CDR1 and CDR2 are SGHRS and YFSETQ. The CDR3 DNA reads as TGCGCCAGCAGCTTGGTTCTAGCGGAAGAAAATGAGCAGTTCTTC. It encodes CASSLVLAEENEQFF.

The V and J genes are TRBV5-4 and TRBJ1-2; D gene ambiguous. The germline V gene has CDR1 SGHNT and CDR2 YYREEE (reference sequence). Deletions cut 0 bases from V and 0 bases from J, with 6 bases between. The CDR3 spans 14 residues. The CDR3 sequence is CASSLGPTNYGYTF. The CDR3 nucleotides read TGTGCCAGCAGCTTGGGGCCCACTAACTATGGCTACACCTTC.

This chain joins TRBV6-2 or TRBV6-3 and TRBJ2-2; 11 nucleotides agree with TRBD2. Per the germline V gene, CDR1 is MNHEY and CDR2 is SVGEGT. Unmatched junction bases numbered 17, after V lost 6 bases and J lost 5 bases. This CDR3 has 19 residues. CDR3 region: CASRRPGLAEPNTTGELFF. The CDR3 coding sequence is TGTGCCAGCAGACGGCCGGGACTAGCGGAACCAAATACAACCGGGGAGCTGTTTTTT.

This clonotype was counted ten times or more. The chain carries TRBV2 and TRBJ1-1, with D uncertain. V lost 3 bases, J lost 8 bases, and 13 bases lay in between. Germline values: CDR1 SNHLY, CDR2 FYNNEI. This CDR3 is 13 amino acids long. The CDR3 protein is CASSEGLRVEAFF. For the CDR3, the DNA is TGTGCCAGCAGTGAGGGTTTGAGGGTAGAAGCTTTCTTT.

This clonotype appeared a few times. The V call is TRBV5-1, the J call TRBJ2-3, with TRBD2 as a possible D gene (6 bases). Germline V gene data show CDR1 as SGHRS and CDR2 as YFSETQ. Trimming removed 4 bases from V and 2 bases from J, with 17 bases in between. The CDR3 is 16 residues long. The CDR3 bases are TGCGCCAGCAGCCTCGGCCGGGGGAAAGTCACAGATACGCAGTATTTT. Translated: CASSLGRGKVTDTQYF.

This clonotype was recorded at least ten times. This chain uses TRBV18 with TRBJ1-1; D is unclear. The CDR3 loop spans 13 amino acids. Germline V gives CDR1 KGHSH, CDR2 LQKENI. Trimming pared 3 bases from V and 4 bases from J, leaving 9 bases between. Written as DNA, the CDR3 is TGTGCCAGCTCACCTGAGTCAACCACTGAAGCTTTCTTT. As protein: CASSPESTTEAFF.

This clonotype has a handful of counts. The rearrangement uses TRBV18 and TRBJ2-2, with 7 bases identical to TRBD1. This CDR3 comprises 15 residues. Germline loops: CDR1 KGHSH, CDR2 LQKENI. V was clipped by 6 bases and J by 3 bases; unmatched bases: 7. The CDR3 reads CASSQRQGDTGELFF. The DNA for the CDR3 is TGTGCCAGCTCCCAACGACAGGGCGACACCGGGGAGCTGTTTTTT.